This is a list of T cell receptor beta chains from one sample in a study of T cell changes during pregnancy in multiple sclerosis. The method was immunoSEQ multiplex PCR; TCRdb's version includes in-frame clones alone and lacks a portion of them. In the table there are roughly 38,000 clones, 91% of which are singletons. This specimen consisted of CD4+ T cells from peripheral blood mononuclear cells, obtained in the second trimester of pregnancy. The source is a female donor in good health, enrolled as a control in a pregnancy study. CDR3s include the opening cysteine and the closing phenylalanine or tryptophan. Each record gives: CDR3 DNA, CDR3 protein, J gene, V gene, CDR3 length, D gene, clone size. The D gene is left open where the match is weak. Clone size is given for some rows only: seen once, a few or many times, or a class if the clone is expanded.

DNA: TGCGCCAGCAGCAAAGGGGGCCTCCGGGCTAACTATGGCTACACCTTC
CDR3: CASSKGGLRANYGYTF
J: TRBJ1-2
V: TRBV5-1
length: 16
D: TRBD1
size: NA

DNA: TGCGCCAGCAGTGGGGACATTAATACGCAGTATTTT
CDR3: CASSGDINTQYF
J: TRBJ2-3
V: TRBV10-2
length: 12
D: NA
size: NA

DNA: TGTGCCAGCAGTGAAGGGTGGGACATCCGCAATTCACCCCTCCACTTT
CDR3: CASSEGWDIRNSPLHF
J: TRBJ1-6
V: TRBV2
length: 16
D: NA
size: NA

DNA: TGTGCCAGCAGAATGGACAGGGGGAACACCGGGGAGCTGTTTTTT
CDR3: CASRMDRGNTGELFF
J: TRBJ2-2
V: TRBV6-6
length: 15
D: TRBD1
size: NA

DNA: TGTGCCAGCAGTAGGGCGGGGGGCGGCGAGACCCAGTACTTC
CDR3: CASSRAGGGETQYF
J: TRBJ2-5
V: TRBV7-8
length: 14
D: TRBD2
size: NA

DNA: TGTGCCAGCAGCTTGGAGAGGAGGTTGAACACTGAAGCTTTCTTT
CDR3: CASSLERRLNTEAFF
J: TRBJ1-1
V: TRBV5-4
length: 15
D: NA
size: once

DNA: TGTGCCAGCAGCCTAGCGGGGGGGCCTCGTTACGAGCAGTACTTC
CDR3: CASSLAGGPRYEQYF
J: TRBJ2-7
V: TRBV6-9
length: 15
D: TRBD2
size: NA

DNA: TGTGCCAGCGGGAAGACAGGGGGCTACGAGCAGTACTTC
CDR3: CASGKTGGYEQYF
J: TRBJ2-7
V: TRBV21-1
length: 13
D: NA
size: NA

DNA: TGTGCCAGCAAGGTAGGGGGCTCCGGTGGTGAGCAGTTCTTC
CDR3: CASKVGGSGGEQFF
J: TRBJ2-1
V: TRBV7-2
length: 14
D: TRBD1
size: NA

DNA: TGTGCCAGCAGCTTAAGAAGCGGGGGCGTGGACATTCAGTACTTC
CDR3: CASSLRSGGVDIQYF
J: TRBJ2-4
V: TRBV7-2
length: 15
D: TRBD2
size: once

DNA: TGTGCCAGCAGTGACCAGGGACTCCCTCCAGATACGCAGTATTTT
CDR3: CASSDQGLPPDTQYF
J: TRBJ2-3
V: TRBV25-1
length: 15
D: NA
size: once

DNA: TGCGCCAGCAGCCAAGTAACATCCGGGGGGGCGGATGAGCAGTTCTTC
CDR3: CASSQVTSGGADEQFF
J: TRBJ2-1
V: TRBV4-1
length: 16
D: TRBD2
size: NA

DNA: TGTGCCACCAGCAGAGGGGACAGGGGGTTACAGTTCTACGAGCAGTACTTC
CDR3: CATSRGDRGLQFYEQYF
J: TRBJ2-7
V: TRBV15
length: 17
D: TRBD1
size: NA

DNA: TGTGCCAGCAGTAGCAGGGGGCCCGGGGAGCTGTTTTTT
CDR3: CASSSRGPGELFF
J: TRBJ2-2
V: TRBV7-9
length: 13
D: TRBD1
size: NA

DNA: TGTGCCAGCAGTGAAAGGAGTTCCACGGGGATCGAAGCTTTCTTT
CDR3: CASSERSSTGIEAFF
J: TRBJ1-1
V: TRBV6-1
length: 15
D: NA
size: NA

DNA: TGTGCCAGCAGTTACTCGGGTCAGGGTGGCTACACCTTC
CDR3: CASSYSGQGGYTF
J: TRBJ1-2
V: TRBV6-5
length: 13
D: NA
size: NA

DNA: TGTGCCAGTAAAGGAGACAGGGGACTCTCCAACTATGGCTACACCTTC
CDR3: CASKGDRGLSNYGYTF
J: TRBJ1-2
V: TRBV19
length: 16
D: TRBD1
size: NA

DNA: TGCGCCAGCAGCTTGCCATCAAGCGGGAGGGCTAATTGGGAGCAGTACTTC
CDR3: CASSLPSSGRANWEQYF
J: TRBJ2-7
V: TRBV5-1
length: 17
D: TRBD2
size: once

DNA: TGTGCCAGCAGCCCAGGACAGGCCACAGATACGCAGTATTTT
CDR3: CASSPGQATDTQYF
J: TRBJ2-3
V: TRBV7-2
length: 14
D: TRBD1
size: once

DNA: TGTGCCAGCAGCAAAGGGTTGAACAGGGGACGGGACTACGAGCAGTACTTC
CDR3: CASSKGLNRGRDYEQYF
J: TRBJ2-7
V: TRBV21-1
length: 17
D: NA
size: once

DNA: TGTGCCAGCAGCCAGACAGGGTTGGAAGAGACCCAGTACTTC
CDR3: CASSQTGLEETQYF
J: TRBJ2-5
V: TRBV5-6
length: 14
D: TRBD1
size: NA

DNA: TGCGCCAGCAGTCCCGGGAGGGGAATTCTCGAGCAGTACTTC
CDR3: CASSPGRGILEQYF
J: TRBJ2-7
V: TRBV5-1
length: 14
D: TRBD2
size: NA

DNA: TGTGCCAGCAGCCACCTCGGGACGGGAGACAATCAGCCCCAGCATTTT
CDR3: CASSHLGTGDNQPQHF
J: TRBJ1-5
V: TRBV5-6
length: 16
D: NA
size: NA

DNA: TGTGCCACCAGCACCGGACAATCCCAAGAGACCCAGTACTTC
CDR3: CATSTGQSQETQYF
J: TRBJ2-5
V: TRBV15
length: 14
D: NA
size: NA

DNA: TGCGCCAGCAGTGATCAACCCAGGACTGAAGCTTTCTTT
CDR3: CASSDQPRTEAFF
J: TRBJ1-1
V: TRBV10-1
length: 13
D: NA
size: NA

DNA: TGTGCCAGCAGCGCTCGGGTTGGGGGGGGCACTGAAGCTTTCTTT
CDR3: CASSARVGGGTEAFF
J: TRBJ1-1
V: TRBV2
length: 15
D: NA
size: NA

DNA: TGTGCCAGCCGCGGGGGTTACTCCTACGAGCAGTACTTC
CDR3: CASRGGYSYEQYF
J: TRBJ2-7
V: TRBV6-6
length: 13
D: TRBD2
size: NA

DNA: TGTGCCAGCAGCCCTGGGACAGGGGTCCCGTCCCTCTCTGGAAACACCATATATTTT
CDR3: CASSPGTGVPSLSGNTIYF
J: TRBJ1-3
V: TRBV7-8
length: 19
D: TRBD1
size: NA

DNA: TGTGCCAGCAGCCCGGGACAGTATGAAAAACTGTTTTTT
CDR3: CASSPGQYEKLFF
J: TRBJ1-4
V: TRBV7-9
length: 13
D: TRBD1
size: NA

DNA: TGTGCCAGCAGCTTATCTGCCGGACTGGTCAATGAGCAGTTCTTC
CDR3: CASSLSAGLVNEQFF
J: TRBJ2-1
V: TRBV7-9
length: 15
D: NA
size: NA

DNA: TGTGCCAGTATCAAAGCGGGGAGTTATAGCAATCAGCCCCAGCATTTT
CDR3: CASIKAGSYSNQPQHF
J: TRBJ1-5
V: TRBV19
length: 16
D: NA
size: NA

DNA: TGTGCCACCAGCAGAGATCTAGGGAACACTGAAGCTTTCTTT
CDR3: CATSRDLGNTEAFF
J: TRBJ1-1
V: TRBV15
length: 14
D: NA
size: NA

DNA: TGTGCCAGCTGGGACAGGGGCGACGTCGAGCAGTACTTC
CDR3: CASWDRGDVEQYF
J: TRBJ2-7
V: TRBV28
length: 13
D: TRBD1
size: few

DNA: TGTGCCACCGGGAGGGGGGGCGCGGGCAATCAGCCCCAGCATTTT
CDR3: CATGRGGAGNQPQHF
J: TRBJ1-5
V: TRBV2
length: 15
D: NA
size: NA

DNA: TGCGCCAGCAGAAGACAGTCTGGGGCCAACGTCCTGACTTTC
CDR3: CASRRQSGANVLTF
J: TRBJ2-6
V: TRBV10-2
length: 14
D: NA
size: NA

DNA: TGCGCCAGCAGCCTGGACAGGGCGGAGGGCTACACCTTC
CDR3: CASSLDRAEGYTF
J: TRBJ1-2
V: TRBV5-1
length: 13
D: TRBD1
size: NA

DNA: TGCGCCAGCAGTGTAGGGAGCCCGGGACTAGCGGGAGACCACAACCAGTACGAGCAGTACTTC
CDR3: CASSVGSPGLAGDHNQYEQYF
J: TRBJ2-7
V: TRBV10-1
length: 21
D: TRBD2
size: NA

DNA: TGTGCCAGCAGCCAAGTATCCAGCGTGAAAGAGACCCAGTACTTC
CDR3: CASSQVSSVKETQYF
J: TRBJ2-5
V: TRBV14
length: 15
D: NA
size: NA

DNA: TGTGCCAGCAGCAAAGGCCTACAGGTCTTAGGCACTGAAGCTTTCTTT
CDR3: CASSKGLQVLGTEAFF
J: TRBJ1-1
V: TRBV21-1
length: 16
D: NA
size: NA

DNA: TGTGCCAGTAGAGGACAGATTGCCGAGGACGCTGAAGCTTTCTTT
CDR3: CASRGQIAEDAEAFF
J: TRBJ1-1
V: TRBV19
length: 15
D: NA
size: NA

DNA: TGCGCCAGCAGCTTGAACGGGGGGGCCGCGTCCGAGCAGTACTTC
CDR3: CASSLNGGAASEQYF
J: TRBJ2-7
V: TRBV5-1
length: 15
D: TRBD2
size: NA

DNA: TGTGCCAGCAGCGCCAGGGACAGGGAGGCACCCCTCCACTTT
CDR3: CASSARDREAPLHF
J: TRBJ1-6
V: TRBV9
length: 14
D: TRBD1
size: NA

DNA: TGTGCCAGCAGCTTAAGGGGGGGGCTGGCCACAGATACGCAGTATTTT
CDR3: CASSLRGGLATDTQYF
J: TRBJ2-3
V: TRBV7-2
length: 16
D: NA
size: once

DNA: TGTGCCAGCAGCGGGGGGGCCGGTGAGACCCAGTACTTC
CDR3: CASSGGAGETQYF
J: TRBJ2-5
V: TRBV7-3
length: 13
D: NA
size: NA

DNA: TGTGCCAGCAGTGTCCCAGGGGCCCCCCTAGGAGGCCGCGAGCAGTACTTC
CDR3: CASSVPGAPLGGREQYF
J: TRBJ2-7
V: TRBV25-1
length: 17
D: NA
size: NA

DNA: TGTGCCAGTACCCGATCACAGACCCGGCGCACTGAAGCTTTCTTT
CDR3: CASTRSQTRRTEAFF
J: TRBJ1-1
V: TRBV19
length: 15
D: NA
size: NA

DNA: TGTGCCAGCAGTGCCTTCCGGACAGGGGGAATTCAGCCCCAGCATTTT
CDR3: CASSAFRTGGIQPQHF
J: TRBJ1-5
V: TRBV2
length: 16
D: TRBD1
size: NA

DNA: TGTGCCAGCAGTTCCCGGACAGGGTATTCACCCCTCCACTTT
CDR3: CASSSRTGYSPLHF
J: TRBJ1-6
V: TRBV27
length: 14
D: TRBD1
size: NA

DNA: TGTGCCAGTAGTATAAAGGTGTTGGGCCCCGAGCAGTACTTC
CDR3: CASSIKVLGPEQYF
J: TRBJ2-7
V: TRBV19
length: 14
D: NA
size: once

DNA: TGTGCCAGCAGCGAATCGGGGTTTGATCAGCCCCAGCATTTT
CDR3: CASSESGFDQPQHF
J: TRBJ1-5
V: TRBV2
length: 14
D: NA
size: NA

DNA: TGTGCCAGCAGTTTGGGAGGAAACATTCAGTACTTC
CDR3: CASSLGGNIQYF
J: TRBJ2-4
V: TRBV28
length: 12
D: NA
size: NA

DNA: TGTGCCAGCAGTTTATGGGGGACAGATAGCAATCAGCCCCAGCATTTT
CDR3: CASSLWGTDSNQPQHF
J: TRBJ1-5
V: TRBV27
length: 16
D: TRBD1
size: NA

DNA: TGTGCCAGCAGCTTAGAACAGGGCGGTGAGCAGTTCTTC
CDR3: CASSLEQGGEQFF
J: TRBJ2-1
V: TRBV7-6
length: 13
D: NA
size: NA

DNA: TGTGCCACACGGACTAGCGGGAGTTCAAATGAGCAGTTCTTC
CDR3: CATRTSGSSNEQFF
J: TRBJ2-1
V: TRBV19
length: 14
D: TRBD2
size: NA

DNA: TGTGCCAGCAGCCCGAAGGGACAGAACACTGAAGCTTTCTTT
CDR3: CASSPKGQNTEAFF
J: TRBJ1-1
V: TRBV7-9
length: 14
D: NA
size: NA

DNA: TGTGCCTGGAGTTCCTACAGGGGGCAAAATAATGGCAATCAGCCCCAGCATTTT
CDR3: CAWSSYRGQNNGNQPQHF
J: TRBJ1-5
V: TRBV30
length: 18
D: TRBD1
size: once

DNA: TGTGCCAGCTTTATCGGGGGATTGAACACTGAAGCTTTCTTT
CDR3: CASFIGGLNTEAFF
J: TRBJ1-1
V: TRBV7-9
length: 14
D: NA
size: NA

DNA: TGTGCCAGCAGCTTCCCCATGAACACTGAAGCTTTCTTT
CDR3: CASSFPMNTEAFF
J: TRBJ1-1
V: TRBV11-2
length: 13
D: NA
size: NA

DNA: TGTGCCAGCTCACCAAACAGGGGGCCCACAGATACGCAGTATTTT
CDR3: CASSPNRGPTDTQYF
J: TRBJ2-3
V: TRBV18
length: 15
D: TRBD1
size: NA

DNA: TGTGCCAGCAGCTTCTCGGGTCCCGGAAACACCATATATTTT
CDR3: CASSFSGPGNTIYF
J: TRBJ1-3
V: TRBV7-2
length: 14
D: NA
size: NA